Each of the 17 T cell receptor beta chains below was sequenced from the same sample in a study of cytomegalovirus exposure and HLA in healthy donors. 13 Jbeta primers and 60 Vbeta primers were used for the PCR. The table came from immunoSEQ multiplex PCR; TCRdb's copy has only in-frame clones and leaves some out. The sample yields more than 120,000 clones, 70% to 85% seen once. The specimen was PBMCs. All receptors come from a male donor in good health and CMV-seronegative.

The DNA of the CDR3 is TGTGCCAGCAGTTTAGGCGGGAGCTCCTACGAGCAGTACTTC. This codes for CASSLGGSSYEQYF. The J gene is TRBJ2-7, the V gene TRBV28; 7 bases match TRBD2. The CDR3 is 14 amino acids. The germline CDR1 and CDR2 sequences are MDHEN and SYDVKM. The J segment lost 0 bases and the V segment lost 2 bases, leaving 1 base of the junction unmatched.

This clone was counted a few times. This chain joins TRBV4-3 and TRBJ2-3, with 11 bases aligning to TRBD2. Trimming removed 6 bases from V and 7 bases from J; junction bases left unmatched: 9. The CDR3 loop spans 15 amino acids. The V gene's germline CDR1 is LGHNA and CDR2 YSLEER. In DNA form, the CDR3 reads TGCGCCAGCAGTTCAGGGACTAGCGGAGCATATACGCAGTATTTT. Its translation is CASSSGTSGAYTQYF.

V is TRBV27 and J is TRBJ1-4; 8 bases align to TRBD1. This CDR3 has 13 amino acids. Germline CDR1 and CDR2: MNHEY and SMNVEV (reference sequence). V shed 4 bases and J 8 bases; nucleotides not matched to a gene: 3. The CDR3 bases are TGTGCCAGCAGTTCGACAGGGGAGGAAAAACTGTTTTTT. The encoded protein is CASSSTGEEKLFF.

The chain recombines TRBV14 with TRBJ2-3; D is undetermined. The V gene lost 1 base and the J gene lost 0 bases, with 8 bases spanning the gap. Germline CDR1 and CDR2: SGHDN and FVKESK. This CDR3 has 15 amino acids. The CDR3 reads CASSQGLTSTDTQYF. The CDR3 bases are TGTGCCAGCAGCCAAGGGTTGACTAGCACAGATACGCAGTATTTT.

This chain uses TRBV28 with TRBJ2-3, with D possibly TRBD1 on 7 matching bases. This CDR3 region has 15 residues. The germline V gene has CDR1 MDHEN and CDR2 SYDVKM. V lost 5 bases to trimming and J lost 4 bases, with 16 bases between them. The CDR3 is CASSPLQGGSDTQYF. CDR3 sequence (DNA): TGTGCCAGCAGTCCCCTCCAGGGGGGATCAGATACGCAGTATTTT.

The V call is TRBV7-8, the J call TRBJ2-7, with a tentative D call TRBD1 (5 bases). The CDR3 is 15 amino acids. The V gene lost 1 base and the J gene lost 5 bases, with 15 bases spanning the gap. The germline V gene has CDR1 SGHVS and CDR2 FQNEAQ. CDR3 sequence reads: CASSLGGREWDEQYF. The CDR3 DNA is TGTGCCAGCAGCTTAGGAGGCAGGGAATGGGACGAGCAGTACTTC.

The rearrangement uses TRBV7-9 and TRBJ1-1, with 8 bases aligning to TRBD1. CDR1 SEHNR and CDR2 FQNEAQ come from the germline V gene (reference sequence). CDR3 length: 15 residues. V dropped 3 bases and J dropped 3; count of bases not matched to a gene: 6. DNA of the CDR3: TGTGCCAGCAGCTTGCCGACAGGGGTAGACACTGAAGCTTTCTTT. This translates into CASSLPTGVDTEAFF.

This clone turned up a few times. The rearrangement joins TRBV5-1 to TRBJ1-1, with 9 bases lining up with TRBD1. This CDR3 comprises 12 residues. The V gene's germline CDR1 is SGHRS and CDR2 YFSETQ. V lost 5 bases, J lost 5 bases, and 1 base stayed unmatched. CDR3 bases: TGCGCCAGCAGGACAGGGGGGACTGAAGCTTTCTTT. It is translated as CASRTGGTEAFF.

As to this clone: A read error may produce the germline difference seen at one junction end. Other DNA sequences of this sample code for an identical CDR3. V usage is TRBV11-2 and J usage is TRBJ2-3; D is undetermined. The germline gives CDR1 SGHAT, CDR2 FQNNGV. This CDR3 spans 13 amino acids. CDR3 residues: CASSSPPTDTQYF. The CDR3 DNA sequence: TGTGCCAGCAGCTCCCCTCCCACAGATACACAGTATTTT.

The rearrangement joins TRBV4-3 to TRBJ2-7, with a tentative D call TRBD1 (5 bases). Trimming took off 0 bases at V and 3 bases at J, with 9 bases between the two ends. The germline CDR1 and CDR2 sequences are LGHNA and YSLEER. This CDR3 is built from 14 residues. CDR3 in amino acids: CASSQDRVRYEQYF. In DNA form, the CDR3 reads TGCGCCAGCAGCCAAGACAGGGTTCGCTACGAGCAGTACTTC.

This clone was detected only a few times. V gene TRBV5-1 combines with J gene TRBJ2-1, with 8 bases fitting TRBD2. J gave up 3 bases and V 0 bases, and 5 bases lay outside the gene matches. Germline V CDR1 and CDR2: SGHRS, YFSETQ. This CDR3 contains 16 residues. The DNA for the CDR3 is TGCGCCAGCAGCTTGGGACTAGCGCTCAACTACAATGAGCAGTTCTTC. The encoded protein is CASSLGLALNYNEQFF.

This CDR3 is CASSIAANEKLFF. The CDR3 bases are TGTGCCAGTAGTATCGCGGCTAATGAAAAACTGTTTTTT. This chain links TRBV19 with TRBJ1-4; no clear D. V lost 3 bases to trimming and J lost 3 bases, with 5 bases between them. Germline CDR1 LNHDA, CDR2 SQIVND (reference sequence). The CDR3 spans 13 residues.

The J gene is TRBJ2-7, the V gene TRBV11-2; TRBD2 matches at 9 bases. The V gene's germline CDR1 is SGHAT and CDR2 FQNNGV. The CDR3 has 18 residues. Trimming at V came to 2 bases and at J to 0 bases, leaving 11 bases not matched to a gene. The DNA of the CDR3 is TGTGCCAGCAGCTTAAAGGCAGTAGCGGGGGCCTTCTCCTACGAGCAGTACTTC. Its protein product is CASSLKAVAGAFSYEQYF.

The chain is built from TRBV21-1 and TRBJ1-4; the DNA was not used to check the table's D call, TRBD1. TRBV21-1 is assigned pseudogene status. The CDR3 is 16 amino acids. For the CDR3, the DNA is TGTGCCAGCAGCCTGGAGGGGGGACAGGGAAATGAAAAACTGTTTTTT. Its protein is CASSLEGGQGNEKLFF.

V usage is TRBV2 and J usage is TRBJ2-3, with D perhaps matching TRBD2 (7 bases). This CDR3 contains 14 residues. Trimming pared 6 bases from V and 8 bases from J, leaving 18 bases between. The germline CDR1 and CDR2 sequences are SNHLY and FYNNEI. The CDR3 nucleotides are TGTGCCAGCAGAGCGTCTAGCGGAGGGGGTACGCAGTATTTT. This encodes CASRASSGGGTQYF.

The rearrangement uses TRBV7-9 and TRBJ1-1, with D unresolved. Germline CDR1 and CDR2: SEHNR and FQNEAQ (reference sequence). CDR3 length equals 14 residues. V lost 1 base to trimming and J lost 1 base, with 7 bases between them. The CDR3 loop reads CASSLVDSNTEAFF. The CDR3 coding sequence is TGTGCCAGCAGCTTAGTGGACTCGAACACTGAAGCTTTCTTT. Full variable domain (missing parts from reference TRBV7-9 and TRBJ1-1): DTGVSQNPRHKITKRGQNVTFRCDPISEHNRLYWYRQTLGQGPEFLTYFQNEAQLEKSRLLSDRFSAERPKGSFSTLEIQRTEQGDSAMYLCASSLVDSNTEAFFGQGTRLTVV.

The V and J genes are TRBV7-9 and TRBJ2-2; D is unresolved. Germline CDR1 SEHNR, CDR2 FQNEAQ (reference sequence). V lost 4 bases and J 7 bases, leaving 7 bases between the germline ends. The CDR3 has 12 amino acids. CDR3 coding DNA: TGTGCCAGCAGCTCTAGTGTCGGGGAGCTGTTTTTT. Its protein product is CASSSSVGELFF. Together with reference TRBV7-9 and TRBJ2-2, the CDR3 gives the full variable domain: DTGVSQNPRHKITKRGQNVTFRCDPISEHNRLYWYRQTLGQGPEFLTYFQNEAQLEKSRLLSDRFSAERPKGSFSTLEIQRTEQGDSAMYLCASSSSVGELFFGEGSRLTVL.